This entry is about one TCR beta chain. With a J-beta primer mix and a sample-barcoded 5' primer, a second PCR ran about 7 to 12 cycles. TCRdb reprocessed the 5' RACE reads via MiXCR and lists one record per CDR3 protein. This repertoire shows hundreds of thousands of distinct CDR3 sequences, roughly 32% found once; its top ten account for over 15%. The record originates from a study of blood T cells in healthy people across ages. Looked up from germline, CDR1 is DFQATT and CDR2 is SNEGSKA (reference sequence). The ends lost 6 bases at V and 3 bases at J; junction bases unmatched: 19. The CDR3 has 18 amino acids.

The sequencing sample was made of blood. The chain couples TRBV20-1 to TRBJ2-5; 10 nucleotides agree with TRBD2. This TCR was recovered from a woman of 80 years or more in good health. The CDR3: CSAAIRGASGGVEETQYF. CDR3 sequence (DNA): TGCAGTGCCGCGATCCGTGGGGCTAGCGGGGGAGTCGAAGAGACCCAGTACTTC.